The clone carrying this T cell receptor (beta chain) was detected many times. Its target is unknown. These data originate in a study of neurological immune-mediated disorders. Study-wide results and limits: It was the repertoires of 18 of 34 multiple sclerosis patients that phylogenetic grouping placed in one related-CDR3 cluster, which is a possible signature. No CDR3 amino acid sequences recurred among expanded clones across subjects, suggesting private repertoires in all groups.

There are 14 residues in the CDR3. V was shortened by 3 bases and J by 1 base, with 10 bases between the two germline ends. The germline V gene encodes CDR1 SGHDT and CDR2 YYEEEE. Libraries from sorted cells used approximately 940,000 T cells (CD4+ or CD8+). TCRdb re-called the 5' RACE reads through MiXCR, storing one row per CDR3 protein. Of 10,000 to 12,000 distinct CDR3 sequences listed, 20% to 25% are singletons. The chain carries TRBV5-6 and TRBJ1-1; D is unclear. The specimen was CD8+ T cells from blood. The receptor comes from a woman aged 40 to 50 with multiple sclerosis. This chain's CDR3 is CASSSATENTEAFF. The CDR3 nucleotides are TGTGCCAGCAGCTCCGCGACTGAGAACACTGAAGCTTTCTTT.